This T cell receptor beta chain derives from a study of human thymus T cells. Germline values: CDR1 LGHNA, CDR2 YNFKEQ. V lost 0 bases to trimming and J lost 10 bases, with 16 bases between them. The CDR3 consists of 16 residues. Details on this clone: Antigen: not known.

Donation came from healthy Finnish infants having corrective surgery for congenital heart defects. An approximately 0.5-1 mL peripheral blood aliquot was taken intraoperatively from four of eight donors. All available leukocytes, rather than a set cell count, yielded the blood DNA. Study-level results: Seemingly biased V and J gene usage marked thymic and blood repertoires.

TCRdb keeps only in-frame clones here, not all; method: immunoSEQ multiplex PCR. The sample has tens of thousands of clones; around 94% are singletons. The sample taken for sequencing was blood. This chain connects TRBV4-2 to TRBJ1-6; D is perhaps TRBD1 (5 bases). The sequence was collected from a boy in the first two years of life with a congenital heart defect but otherwise immunologically healthy. The CDR3 DNA is TGTGCCAGCAGCCAAGATATTGGGGGGTGGCGGTCACCCCTCCACTTT. This gives the protein CASSQDIGGWRSPLHF.